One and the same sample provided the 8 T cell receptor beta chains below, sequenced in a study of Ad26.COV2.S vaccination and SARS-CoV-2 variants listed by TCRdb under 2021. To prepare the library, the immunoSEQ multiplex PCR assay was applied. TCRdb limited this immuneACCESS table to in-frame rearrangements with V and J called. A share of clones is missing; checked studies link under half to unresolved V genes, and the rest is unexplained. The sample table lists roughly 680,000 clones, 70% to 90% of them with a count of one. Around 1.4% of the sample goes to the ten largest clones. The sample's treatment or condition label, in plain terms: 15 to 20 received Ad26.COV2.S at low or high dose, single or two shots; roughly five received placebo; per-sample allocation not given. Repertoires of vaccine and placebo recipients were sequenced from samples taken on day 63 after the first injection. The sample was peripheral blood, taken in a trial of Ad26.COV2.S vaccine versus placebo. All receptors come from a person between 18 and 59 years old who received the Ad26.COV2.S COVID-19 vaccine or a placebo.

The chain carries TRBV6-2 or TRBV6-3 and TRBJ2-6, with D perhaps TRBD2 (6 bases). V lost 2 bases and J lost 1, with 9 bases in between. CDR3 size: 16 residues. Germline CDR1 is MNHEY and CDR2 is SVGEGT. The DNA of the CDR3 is TGTGCCAGCAGTTACAGCGGAGGGTCTGGGGCCAACGTCCTGACTTTC. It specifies CASSYSGGSGANVLTF.

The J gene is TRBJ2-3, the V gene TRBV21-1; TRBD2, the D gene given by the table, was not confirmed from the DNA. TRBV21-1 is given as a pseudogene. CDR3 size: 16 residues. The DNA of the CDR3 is TGTGCCAGCAGTCCCCTAGCGGGGGTGAACACAGATACGCAGTATTTT. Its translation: CASSPLAGVNTDTQYF.

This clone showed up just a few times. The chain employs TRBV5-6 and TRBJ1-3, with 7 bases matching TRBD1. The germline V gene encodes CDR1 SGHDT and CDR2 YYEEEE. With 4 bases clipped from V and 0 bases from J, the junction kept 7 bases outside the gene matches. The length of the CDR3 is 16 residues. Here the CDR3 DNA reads TGTGCCAGCAGCCTAAACGACAGGGACTCTGGAAACACCATATATTTT. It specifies CASSLNDRDSGNTIYF.

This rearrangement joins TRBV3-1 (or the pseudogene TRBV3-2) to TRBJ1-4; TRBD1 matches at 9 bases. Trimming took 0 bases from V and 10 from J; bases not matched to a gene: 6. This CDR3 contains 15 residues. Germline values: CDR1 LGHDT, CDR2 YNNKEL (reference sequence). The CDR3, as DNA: TGTGCCAGCAGCCAAGAAGGAACAGGGGGCGGAAAACTGTTTTTT. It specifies CASSQEGTGGGKLFF.

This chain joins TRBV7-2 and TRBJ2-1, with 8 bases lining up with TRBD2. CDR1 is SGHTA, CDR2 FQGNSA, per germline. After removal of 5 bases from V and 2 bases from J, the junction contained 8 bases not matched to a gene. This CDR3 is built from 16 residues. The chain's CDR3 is CASSPYPGGAYNEQFF. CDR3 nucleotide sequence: TGTGCCAGCAGCCCATATCCCGGGGGGGCCTACAATGAGCAGTTCTTC.

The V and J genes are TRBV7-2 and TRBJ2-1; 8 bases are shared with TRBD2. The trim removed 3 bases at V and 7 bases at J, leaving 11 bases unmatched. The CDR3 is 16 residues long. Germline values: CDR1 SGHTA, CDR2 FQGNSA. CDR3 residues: CASSFSAGEAGNEQFF. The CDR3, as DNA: TGTGCCAGCAGCTTCTCAGCGGGAGAGGCGGGAAATGAGCAGTTCTTC.

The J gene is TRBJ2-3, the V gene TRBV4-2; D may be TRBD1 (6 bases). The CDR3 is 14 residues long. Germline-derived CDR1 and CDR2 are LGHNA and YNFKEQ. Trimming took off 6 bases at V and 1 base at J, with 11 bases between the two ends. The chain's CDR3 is CASSRGSGTDTQYF. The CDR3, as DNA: TGTGCCAGCAGTAGGGGGTCGGGCACAGATACGCAGTATTTT.

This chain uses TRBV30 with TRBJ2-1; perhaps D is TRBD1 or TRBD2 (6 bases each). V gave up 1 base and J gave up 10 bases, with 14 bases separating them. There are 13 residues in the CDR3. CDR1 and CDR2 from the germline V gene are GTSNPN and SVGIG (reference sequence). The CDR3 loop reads CAWSERGPGEQFF. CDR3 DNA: TGTGCCTGGAGTGAACGGGGGCCGGGGGAGCAGTTCTTC. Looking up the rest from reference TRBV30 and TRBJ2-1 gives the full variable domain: SQTIHQWPATLVQPVGSPLSLECTVEGTSNPNLYWYRQAAGRGLQLLFYSVGIGQISSEVPQNLSASRPQDRQFILSSKKLLLSDSGFYLCAWSERGPGEQFFGPGTRLTVL.